The clone carrying this T cell receptor beta chain was detected only once. Antigen specificity is unknown. CD4+ and CD8+ T cells were sorted from PBMCs. The CDR3 is 15 amino acids. V shed 2 bases, J shed 7 bases, and the junction held 8 bases outside the gene matches. Germline V gives CDR1 SGHRS, CDR2 YFSETQ. This entry comes from a study of CD8+ T cells in alopecia areata. About the research overall: Treatment comprised oral tofacitinib, 5 to 10 mg twice daily, in treated patients. Tofacitinib was given for 6 to 18 months, then stopped for 6 months.

Study observations and caveats: With patients, TCR sharing proved less clear than in mice, a difference possibly related to HLA.

Reverse transcribed after extraction, RNA yielded cDNA as the sequencing template. Repertoires were generated with immunoSEQ multiplex PCR, while TCRdb's copy carries only in-frame clones and drops some. The table shows roughly 200,000 clones, with more than 60% occurring only once. The sample here was CD4+ T cells sorted from blood, taken at week 0. The receptor was isolated from a human donor with alopecia areata. The V and J genes are TRBV5-1 and TRBJ2-7, with 11 bases identical to TRBD1. CDR3 nucleotide sequence: TGCGCCAGCAGCTTCTTGGACAGGGGGCTGGAGGAGCAGTACTTC. Its protein product is CASSFLDRGLEEQYF. Combining the CDR3 with reference TRBV5-1 and TRBJ2-7 gives the whole variable domain KAGVTQTPRYLIKTRGQQVTLSCSPISGHRSVSWYQQTPGQGLQFLFEYFSETQRNKGNFPGRFSGRQFSNSRSEMNVSTLELGDSALYLCASSFLDRGLEEQYFGPGTRLTVT.